This TCR beta chain was captured by sequencing in a study of shared clonotypes between healthy human individuals. Study results and limitations: Sample collection involved blood only; tissue repertoires are likely different. Of the naive CD4 clonotypes, roughly 5% were shared across several donors.

Naive CD8 cells lacked CD45RO and underwent positive selection for CCR7, leaving out terminally differentiated effector memory CD45RA+ cells. 200 to 250 ng DNA, tens of thousands of T cell genomes, went into each sorted-subset replicate PCR. Source study methods: ImmunoSEQ yielded junction-only sequences lacking quality scores, so filtering differed. Data came from immunoSEQ multiplex PCR; TCRdb stores just in-frame clones and leaves some out. That table is the source of V, J and clone size, and D and trimming were worked out from the DNA. Of around 1.9 million clones listed, over 85% are singletons. About this clone itself: The antigen is unknown.

CDR3 length equals 13 residues. Germline assignment: CDR1 SGHDT and CDR2 YYEEEE. Trimming removed 1 base from V and 6 bases from J, with 11 bases in between. The origin of this receptor is a man younger than 30 in good health. Some clones in this sample may be carry-over from other donors' samples. The V call is TRBV5-6, the J call TRBJ2-7, with D possibly TRBD1 on 5 matching bases. The sample comprised naive CD8+ T cells from PBMCs. This CDR3 reads CASSLSRGGEQYF. The CDR3 DNA follows: TGTGCCAGCAGCTTGTCAAGGGGCGGCGAGCAGTACTTC.